This T cell receptor beta chain comes out of a study of blood T cell repertoires in COVID-19. Study in general: Specimens from acute and convalescent COVID-19 originated in the United States, Italy and Spain.

Followed over time, Seattle patients had been enrolled while infection was active. Germline loops: CDR1 MNHNY, CDR2 SVGAGI (reference sequence). This CDR3 comprises 14 residues. V lost 2 bases, J lost 3 bases, and 8 bases lay in between. Authors' analysis steps: From reference gene primer amplification, estimates of nucleated cell counts were derived. Clones were sequenced by immunoSEQ multiplex PCR, and TCRdb holds only the in-frame ones, with some missing. V and J calls and clone size are given by that table; D and trimming were obtained from the DNA. The table shows approximately 90,000 clones, with nearly 80% occurring only once.

Sequencing input: peripheral blood. V usage is TRBV6-6 and J usage is TRBJ1-5; D gene uncertain. This TCR was sampled from a man aged 70 or older with COVID-19, enrolled during active disease. CDR3 sequence reads: CASSYGQFNQPQHF. CDR3 nucleotide sequence: TGTGCCAGCAGTTACGGGCAGTTCAATCAGCCCCAGCATTTT.